A selection of T cell receptor beta chains follows, all from one sample in a study of OX40 agonist ivuxolimab in advanced cancers. Only in-frame clones appear in the TCRdb table, and some are missing; sequencing was by immunoSEQ multiplex PCR. The table has about 80,000 clones, 90% to 95% seen once. The source was CD4+ or CD8+ T cells sorted from blood, collected in a trial of the OX40 agonist ivuxolimab. Every receptor here comes from an adult with an advanced solid tumor such as melanoma, head and neck, liver or kidney cancer. CDR3s include the opening cysteine and the closing phenylalanine or tryptophan. A D gene is named only where the DNA matches it firmly. Size is omitted from some rows. Given values are once, few, many or a class for expanded clones.

clone_size: -; v_call: TRBV7-2; j_call: TRBJ2-3; d_call: TRBD2; cdr3_aa: CASSSKTSGESTDTQYF; cdr3_nt: TGTGCCAGCAGTTCAAAGACTAGCGGGGAAAGCACAGATACGCAGTATTTT
clone_size: -; v_call: TRBV5-4; j_call: TRBJ2-1; d_call: TRBD2; cdr3_aa: CASSRLAGAVYNEQFF; cdr3_nt: TGTGCCAGCAGCAGACTAGCGGGAGCCGTTTACAATGAGCAGTTCTTC
clone_size: -; v_call: TRBV15; j_call: TRBJ2-3; d_call: TRBD2; cdr3_aa: CATSRGLAGGDTQYF; cdr3_nt: TGTGCCACCAGCAGAGGTCTAGCGGGAGGGGATACGCAGTATTTT
clone_size: -; v_call: TRBV6-5; j_call: TRBJ1-4; d_call: -; cdr3_aa: CASRTTNEKLFF; cdr3_nt: TGTGCCAGCCGTACAACTAATGAAAAACTGTTTTTT
clone_size: once; v_call: TRBV20-1; j_call: TRBJ2-3; d_call: -; cdr3_aa: CSASQGDTQYF; cdr3_nt: TGCAGTGCTAGCCAGGGGGATACGCAGTATTTT
clone_size: -; v_call: TRBV28; j_call: TRBJ1-2; d_call: -; cdr3_aa: CASSLLSYIGYTF; cdr3_nt: TGTGCCAGCAGTTTATTATCCTACATTGGCTACACCTTC
clone_size: -; v_call: TRBV28; j_call: TRBJ2-2; d_call: TRBD2; cdr3_aa: CASSPISGRNTGELFF; cdr3_nt: TGTGCCAGCAGCCCTATTAGCGGGAGGAACACCGGGGAGCTGTTTTTT
clone_size: -; v_call: TRBV5-5; j_call: TRBJ2-7; d_call: -; cdr3_aa: CASSLGHSGAYEQYF; cdr3_nt: TGTGCCAGCAGCTTGGGTCACAGCGGAGCCTACGAGCAGTACTTC
clone_size: -; v_call: TRBV7-6; j_call: TRBJ2-3; d_call: -; cdr3_aa: CASSDRVPDTQYF; cdr3_nt: TGTGCCAGCAGCGACCGTGTGCCAGATACGCAGTATTTT
clone_size: -; v_call: TRBV4-1; j_call: TRBJ2-5; d_call: -; cdr3_aa: CASSQTGLETQYF; cdr3_nt: TGCGCCAGCAGCCAAACAGGGCTGGAGACCCAGTACTTC
clone_size: -; v_call: TRBV30; j_call: TRBJ1-4; d_call: -; cdr3_aa: CAWSPGTRTFGKLFF; cdr3_nt: TGTGCCTGGAGTCCCGGGACAAGGACTTTCGGAAAACTGTTTTTT